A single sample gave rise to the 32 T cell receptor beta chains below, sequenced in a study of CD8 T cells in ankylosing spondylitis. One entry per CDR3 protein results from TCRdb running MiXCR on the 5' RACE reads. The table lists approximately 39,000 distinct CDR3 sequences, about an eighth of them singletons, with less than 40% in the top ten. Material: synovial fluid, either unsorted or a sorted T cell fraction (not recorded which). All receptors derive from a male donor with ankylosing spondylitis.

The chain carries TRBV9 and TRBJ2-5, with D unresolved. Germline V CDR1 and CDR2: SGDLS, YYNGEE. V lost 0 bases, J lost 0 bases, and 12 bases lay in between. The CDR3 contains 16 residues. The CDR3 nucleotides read TGTGCCAGCAGCGTAGTCCCTCTACATAACCAAGAGACCCAGTACTTC. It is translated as CASSVVPLHNQETQYF. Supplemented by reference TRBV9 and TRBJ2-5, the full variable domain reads DSGVTQTPKHLITATGQRVTLRCSPRSGDLSVYWYQQSLDQGLQFLIQYYNGEERAKGNILERFSAQQFPDLHSELNLSSLELGDSALYFCASSVVPLHNQETQYFGPGTRLLVL.

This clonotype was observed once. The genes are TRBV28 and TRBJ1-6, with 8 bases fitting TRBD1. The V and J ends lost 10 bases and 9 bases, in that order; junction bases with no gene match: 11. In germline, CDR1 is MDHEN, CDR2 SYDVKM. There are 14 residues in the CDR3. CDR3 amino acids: CATWRTGIPSPLHF. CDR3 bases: TGTGCCACCTGGCGGACAGGGATACCTTCACCCCTCCACTTT.

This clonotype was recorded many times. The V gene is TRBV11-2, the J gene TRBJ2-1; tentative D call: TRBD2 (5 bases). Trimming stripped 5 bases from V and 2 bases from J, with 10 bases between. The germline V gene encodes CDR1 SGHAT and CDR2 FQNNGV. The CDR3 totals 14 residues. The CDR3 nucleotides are TGTGCCAGCAGCGGGTCGGGAACCTACAATGAGCAGTTCTTC. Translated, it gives CASSGSGTYNEQFF.

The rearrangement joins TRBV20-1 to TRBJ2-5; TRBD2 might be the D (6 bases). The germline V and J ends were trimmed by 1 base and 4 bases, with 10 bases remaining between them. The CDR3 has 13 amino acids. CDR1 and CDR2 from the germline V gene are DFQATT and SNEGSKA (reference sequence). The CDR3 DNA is TGCAGTGCTAGAGCTCTGGGGGGAGAGACCCAGTACTTC. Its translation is CSARALGGETQYF.

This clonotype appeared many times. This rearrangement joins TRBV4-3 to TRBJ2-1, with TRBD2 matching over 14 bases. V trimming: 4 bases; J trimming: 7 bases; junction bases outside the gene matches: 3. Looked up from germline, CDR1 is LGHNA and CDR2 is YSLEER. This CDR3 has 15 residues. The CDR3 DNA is TGCGCCAGCAGCCGTGGGACTAGCGGGAGTAATGAGCAGTTCTTC. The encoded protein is CASSRGTSGSNEQFF.

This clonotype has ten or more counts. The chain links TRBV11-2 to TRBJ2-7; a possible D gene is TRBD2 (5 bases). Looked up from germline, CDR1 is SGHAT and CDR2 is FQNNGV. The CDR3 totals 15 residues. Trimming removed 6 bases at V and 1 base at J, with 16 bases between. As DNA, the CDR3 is TGTGCCAGCAGACCAGCCGGGAAACGGTCCTACGAGCAGTACTTC. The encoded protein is CASRPAGKRSYEQYF.

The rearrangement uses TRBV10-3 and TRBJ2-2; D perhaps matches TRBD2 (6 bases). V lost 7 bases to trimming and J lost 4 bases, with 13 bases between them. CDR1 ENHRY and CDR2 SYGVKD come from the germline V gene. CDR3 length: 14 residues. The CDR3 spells CAITSGGVTGELFF. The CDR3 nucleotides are TGTGCCATCACCTCCGGGGGAGTCACCGGGGAGCTGTTTTTT.

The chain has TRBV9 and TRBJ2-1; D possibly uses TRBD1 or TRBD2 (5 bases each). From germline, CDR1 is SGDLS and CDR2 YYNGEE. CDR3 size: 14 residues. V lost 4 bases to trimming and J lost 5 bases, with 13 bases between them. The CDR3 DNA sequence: TGTGCCAGCAGCTTCCGGGACCAGAACAATGAGCAGTTCTTC. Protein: CASSFRDQNNEQFF.

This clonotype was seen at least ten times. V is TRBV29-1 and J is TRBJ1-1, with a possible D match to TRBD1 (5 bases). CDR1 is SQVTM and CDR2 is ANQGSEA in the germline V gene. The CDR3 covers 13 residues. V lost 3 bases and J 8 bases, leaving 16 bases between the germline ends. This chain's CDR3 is CSVEGPVGLEAFF. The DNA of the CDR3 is TGCAGCGTTGAGGGGCCGGTTGGGTTGGAAGCTTTCTTT.

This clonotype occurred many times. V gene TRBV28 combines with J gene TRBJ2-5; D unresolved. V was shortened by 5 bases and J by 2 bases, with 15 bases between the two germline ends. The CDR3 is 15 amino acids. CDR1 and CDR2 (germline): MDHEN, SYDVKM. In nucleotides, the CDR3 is TGTGCCAGCAGTAGCCCGCGTGTGTATCAAGAGACCCAGTACTTC. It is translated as CASSSPRVYQETQYF. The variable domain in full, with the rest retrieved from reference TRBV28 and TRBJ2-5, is DVKVTQSSRYLVKRTGEKVFLECVQDMDHENMFWYRQDPGLGLRLIYFSYDVKMKEKGDIPEGYSVSREKKERFSLILESASTNQTSMYLCASSSPRVYQETQYFGPGTRLLVL.

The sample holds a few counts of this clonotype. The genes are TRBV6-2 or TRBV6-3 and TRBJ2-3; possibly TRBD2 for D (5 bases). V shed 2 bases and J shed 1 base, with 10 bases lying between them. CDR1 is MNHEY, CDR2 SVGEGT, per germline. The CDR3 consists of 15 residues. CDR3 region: CASSYGRRGTDTQYF. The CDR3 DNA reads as TGTGCCAGCAGTTACGGTAGGCGGGGCACAGATACGCAGTATTTT.

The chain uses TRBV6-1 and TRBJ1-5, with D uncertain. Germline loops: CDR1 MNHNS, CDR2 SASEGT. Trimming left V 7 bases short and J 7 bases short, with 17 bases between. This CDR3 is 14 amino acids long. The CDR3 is CASTPRLGFQPQHF. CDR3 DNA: TGTGCCAGCACCCCCCGTCTGGGTTTCCAGCCCCAGCATTTT.

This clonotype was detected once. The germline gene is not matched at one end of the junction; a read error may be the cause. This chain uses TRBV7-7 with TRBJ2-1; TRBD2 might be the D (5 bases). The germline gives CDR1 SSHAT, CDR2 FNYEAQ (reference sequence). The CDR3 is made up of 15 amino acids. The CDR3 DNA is TGTGCTAGCAGCTTAGCGATCGGTCCCCTTTATGAGCAGTTCTTC. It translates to CASSLAIGPLYEQFF.

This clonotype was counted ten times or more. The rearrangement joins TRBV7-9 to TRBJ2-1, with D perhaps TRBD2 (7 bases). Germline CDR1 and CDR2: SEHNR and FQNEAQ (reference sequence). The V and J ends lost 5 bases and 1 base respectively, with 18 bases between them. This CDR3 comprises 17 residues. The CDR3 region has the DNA TGTGCCAGCAGCGGGGGGGCCGTTTCCAGTTCCTACAATGAGCAGTTCTTC. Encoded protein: CASSGGAVSSSYNEQFF.

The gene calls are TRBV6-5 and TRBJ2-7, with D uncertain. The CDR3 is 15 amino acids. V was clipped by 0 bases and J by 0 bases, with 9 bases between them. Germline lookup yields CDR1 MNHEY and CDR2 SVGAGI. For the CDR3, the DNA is TGTGCCAGCAGTTACTCGATCTCCCGCTCCTACGAGCAGTACTTC. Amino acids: CASSYSISRSYEQYF.

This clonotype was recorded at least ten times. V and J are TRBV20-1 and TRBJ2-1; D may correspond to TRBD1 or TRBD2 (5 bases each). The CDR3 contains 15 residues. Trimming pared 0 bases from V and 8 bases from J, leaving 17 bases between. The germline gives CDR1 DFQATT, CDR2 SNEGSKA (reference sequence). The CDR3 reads CSARDSPGTPDEQFF. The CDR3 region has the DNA TGCAGTGCTAGAGATAGTCCGGGGACCCCGGATGAGCAGTTCTTC.

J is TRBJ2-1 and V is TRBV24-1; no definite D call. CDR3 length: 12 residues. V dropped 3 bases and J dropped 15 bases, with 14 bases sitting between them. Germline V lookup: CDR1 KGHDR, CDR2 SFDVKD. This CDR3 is CATSDGQFSRFF. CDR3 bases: TGTGCCACCAGTGATGGTCAATTCTCCCGGTTCTTC.

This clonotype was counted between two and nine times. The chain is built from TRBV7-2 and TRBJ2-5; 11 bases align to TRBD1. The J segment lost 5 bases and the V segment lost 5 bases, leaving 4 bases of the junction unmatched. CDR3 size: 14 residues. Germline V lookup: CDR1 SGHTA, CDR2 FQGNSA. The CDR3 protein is CASSMDRGQETQYF. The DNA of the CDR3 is TGTGCCAGCAGCATGGACAGGGGGCAGGAGACCCAGTACTTC.

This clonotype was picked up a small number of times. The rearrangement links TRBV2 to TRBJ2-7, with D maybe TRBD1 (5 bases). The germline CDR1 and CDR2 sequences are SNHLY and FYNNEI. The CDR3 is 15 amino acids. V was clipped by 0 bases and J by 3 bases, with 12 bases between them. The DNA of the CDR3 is TGTGCCAGCAGTGAAGCACAGGAGCAGAGCTACGAGCAGTACTTC. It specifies CASSEAQEQSYEQYF.

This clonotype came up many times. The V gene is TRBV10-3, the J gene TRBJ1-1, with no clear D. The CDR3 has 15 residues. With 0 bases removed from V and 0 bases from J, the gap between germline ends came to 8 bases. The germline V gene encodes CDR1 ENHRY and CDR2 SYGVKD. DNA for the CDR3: TGTGCCATCAGTGAGTCTGGCGGCCTGAACACTGAAGCTTTCTTT. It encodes CAISESGGLNTEAFF.

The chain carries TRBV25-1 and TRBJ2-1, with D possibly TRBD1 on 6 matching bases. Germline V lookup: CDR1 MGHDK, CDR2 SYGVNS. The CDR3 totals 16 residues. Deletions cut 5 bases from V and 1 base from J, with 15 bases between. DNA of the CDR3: TGTGCCAGCAGTCAGACAGGAAGCAGGTCCTACAATGAGCAGTTCTTC. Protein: CASSQTGSRSYNEQFF.

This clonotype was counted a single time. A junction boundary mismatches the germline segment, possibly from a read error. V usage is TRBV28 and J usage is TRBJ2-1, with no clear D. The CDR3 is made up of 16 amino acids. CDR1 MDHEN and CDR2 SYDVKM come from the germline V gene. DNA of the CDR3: TGTGCCAGCAGTTGCTCGTATTGGCGCTCCTCCAATGAGCAGTTCTTC. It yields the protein CASSCSYWRSSNEQFF.

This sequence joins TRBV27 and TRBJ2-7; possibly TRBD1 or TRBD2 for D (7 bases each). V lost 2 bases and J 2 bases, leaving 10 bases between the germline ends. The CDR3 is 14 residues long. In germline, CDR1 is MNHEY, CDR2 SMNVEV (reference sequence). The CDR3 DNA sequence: TGTGCCAGCAGTTTAAGCGGGACAGCCTACGAGCAGTACTTC. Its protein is CASSLSGTAYEQYF.

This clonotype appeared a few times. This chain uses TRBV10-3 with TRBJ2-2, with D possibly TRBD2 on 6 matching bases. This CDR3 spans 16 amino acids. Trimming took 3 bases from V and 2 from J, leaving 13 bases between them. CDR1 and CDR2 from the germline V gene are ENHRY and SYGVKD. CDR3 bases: TGTGCCATCAGTGACCGGCTAGCGATTAACACCGGGGAGCTGTTTTTT. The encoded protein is CAISDRLAINTGELFF.

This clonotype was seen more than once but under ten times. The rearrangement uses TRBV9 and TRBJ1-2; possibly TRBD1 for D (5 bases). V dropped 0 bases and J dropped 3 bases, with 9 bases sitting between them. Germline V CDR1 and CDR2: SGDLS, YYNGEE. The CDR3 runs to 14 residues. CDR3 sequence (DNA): TGTGCCAGCAGCGTAGCAGGGATAGACTATGGCTACACCTTC. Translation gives CASSVAGIDYGYTF.

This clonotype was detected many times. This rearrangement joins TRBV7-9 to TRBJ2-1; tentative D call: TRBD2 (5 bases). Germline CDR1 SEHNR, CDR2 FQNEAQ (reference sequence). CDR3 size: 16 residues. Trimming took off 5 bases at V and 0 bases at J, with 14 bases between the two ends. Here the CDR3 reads CASSPSEGSSYNEQFF. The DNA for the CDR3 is TGTGCCAGCAGCCCCAGCGAAGGGAGCTCCTACAATGAGCAGTTCTTC.

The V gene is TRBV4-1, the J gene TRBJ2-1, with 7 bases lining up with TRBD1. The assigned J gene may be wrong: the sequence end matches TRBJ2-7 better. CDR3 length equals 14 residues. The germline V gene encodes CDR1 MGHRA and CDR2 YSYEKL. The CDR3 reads CASSQIGQANEQYF. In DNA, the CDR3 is TGCGCCAGCAGCCAAATAGGACAGGCCAATGAGCAGTACTTC.

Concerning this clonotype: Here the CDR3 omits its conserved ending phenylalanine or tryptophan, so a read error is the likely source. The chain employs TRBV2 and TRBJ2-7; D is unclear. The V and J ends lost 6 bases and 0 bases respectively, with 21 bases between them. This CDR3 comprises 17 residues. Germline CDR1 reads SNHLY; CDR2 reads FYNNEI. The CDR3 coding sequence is TGTGCCAGCAGCGATGATCACCTTCGGAGTCCCTCCTACGAGCAGTACTCC. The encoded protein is CASSDDHLRSPSYEQYS.

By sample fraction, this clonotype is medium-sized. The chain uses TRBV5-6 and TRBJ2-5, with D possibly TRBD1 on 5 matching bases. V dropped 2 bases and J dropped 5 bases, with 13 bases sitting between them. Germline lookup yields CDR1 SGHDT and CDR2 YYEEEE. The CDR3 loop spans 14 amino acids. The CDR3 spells CASSFSDIMETQYF. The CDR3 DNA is TGTGCCAGCAGCTTCTCGGACATAATGGAGACCCAGTACTTC.

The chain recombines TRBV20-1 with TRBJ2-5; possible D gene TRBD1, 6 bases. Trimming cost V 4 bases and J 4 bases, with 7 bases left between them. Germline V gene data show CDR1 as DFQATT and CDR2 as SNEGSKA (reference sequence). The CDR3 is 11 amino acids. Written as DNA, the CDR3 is TGCAGTGCTAAGGGGGTAGAGACCCAGTACTTC. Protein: CSAKGVETQYF.

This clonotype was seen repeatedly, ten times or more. The CDR3 sequence: CSARGAYEQYF. The CDR3 bases are TGCAGTGCTAGAGGGGCCTACGAGCAGTACTTC. The rearrangement uses TRBV20-1 and TRBJ2-7; no reliable D call. CDR3 length: 11 residues. Between the trimmed V and J ends, which lost 1 base and 2 bases, there was a span of 3 bases. Germline CDR1 is DFQATT and CDR2 is SNEGSKA (reference sequence).

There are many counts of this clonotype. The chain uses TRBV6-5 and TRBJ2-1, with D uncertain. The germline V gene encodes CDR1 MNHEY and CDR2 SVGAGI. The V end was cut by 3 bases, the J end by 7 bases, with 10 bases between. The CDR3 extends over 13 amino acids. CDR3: CASSYSLRNEQFF. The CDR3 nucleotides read TGTGCCAGCAGTTATTCTCTCCGGAATGAGCAGTTCTTC.